Sequencing of this T cell receptor beta chain was carried out in a study of T cells in Graves' hyperthyroidism and ophthalmopathy. General study findings and limits: Ophthalmopathy prediction by the model preceded onset by a median roughly 6 months.

Pregnant or lactating patients were excluded, as were those with uncontrolled infection or other autoimmune disease. Diagnosis relied on clinical symptoms, serum thyroxine and TRAb, thyroid ultrasound and orbital computed tomography. CDR1 is SGHRS, CDR2 YFSETQ, per germline. The CDR3 is 15 amino acids. Trimming removed 2 bases at V and 5 bases at J, with 14 bases between. This clonotype was seen repeatedly, ten times or more. What it binds is not known. RNA transcripts gave rise to amplified TCR beta CDR3 regions. Researchers ran a first-round RT-PCR on the TCR CDR3 using the HTBI primer set. TCRdb reprocessed the multiplex PCR reads with MiXCR, giving one entry per CDR3 protein. Among hundreds of thousands of distinct CDR3 sequences listed, about 15% were seen once.

This TCR came from a woman under 40 with Graves' hyperthyroidism. The chain employs TRBV5-1 and TRBJ2-1, with D perhaps matching TRBD2 (6 bases). Sequencing was carried out using blood. The chain's CDR3 is CASSFYGSINNEQFF. The CDR3 nucleotides read TGCGCCAGCAGCTTCTACGGGAGTATCAACAATGAGCAGTTCTTC. The full variable domain, in which reference TRBV5-1 and TRBJ2-1 provide the parts outside the CDR3, is KAGVTQTPRYLIKTRGQQVTLSCSPISGHRSVSWYQQTPGQGLQFLFEYFSETQRNKGNFPGRFSGRQFSNSRSEMNVSTLELGDSALYLCASSFYGSINNEQFFGPGTRLTVL.